This record looks at one TCR beta chain sequence and its context. It has no known antigen specificity. One base away there is no much larger clone; base qualities are not given. From a lookup of the germline V gene (reference sequence), CDR1 and CDR2 are LNHDA and SQIVND. Cut back by 1 base and 0 bases, the V and J ends lie 4 bases apart. Reading from cysteine to phenylalanine, the CDR3 counts 15 amino acids. CDR3 DNA is the only sequence kept; it has 45 bases, read in frame from the first base. TCR beta CDR3 regions were amplified from RNA transcripts. A first-round RT-PCR of the TCR CDR3 used the HTBI primer set with the Qiagen OneStep RT-PCR kit. Libraries were constructed in a second round of multiplex PCR, after which size selection and purification were carried out. Libraries were sequenced paired-end with 100 bp reads on an Illumina HiSeq2000. On the authors' methods: SOAPnuke was used to process the raw data, with reads discarded if the reads contained adapters or uncalled bases, had a mean Phred below 15, or lacked an exact constant-primer or identifier match. COPE v1.2.5 was used to merge the high-quality paired reads, and each unique nucleotide sequence was defined as a clonotype. MiTCR v1.1 was used to align clonotypes to the IMGT TRBV, TRBD and TRBJ reference segments. Analysis was restricted to V-J combinations with a frequency above 0.0001, which covered 99.2% of repertoires. A TCS score was defined as the ratio of F50 (clonal expansion) to E x V (chaos), with BLOSUM62-based TCRdist applied between CDR3 peptides within each V-J. Welch's t-statistics and random forest reduced 500 to 650 V-J features to 10 to 15, which were used in a naive Bayes classifier (R e1071). TCRdb reanalyzed the raw reads on its own, using fastp at Q25 for trimming and MiXCR for clone calling, and kept in-frame beta chains. Each record represents a unique CDR3 protein, reported with the most common genes and DNA among its rows. V and J calls and clone size were set by TCRdb, not the authors. Across this sample there are hundreds of thousands of distinct CDR3 sequences, with about a sixth seen only once. The ten most abundant clones make up roughly an eighth of the sample.

These data come from a study of T cells in Graves' hyperthyroidism and ophthalmopathy (dated by TCRdb to 2018 to 2020). Looking at the study overall: Peripheral blood samples were taken at initial diagnosis, before any treatment was given. TCR V-J signatures able to tell the groups apart were searched for in a discovery cohort of 100 patients, of whom fewer than 45 had Graves' ophthalmopathy and around 58 had stable Graves' hyperthyroidism. Prospective prediction of ophthalmopathy was tested in an independent validation cohort of 18 to 20 hyperthyroidism patients and 17 patients who later progressed to ophthalmopathy. For training and testing, the 100 or so patients in the discovery cohort were randomly divided in a 7:3 ratio. The study also compared thyroid tissue and blood T-cell repertoires from roughly 6 Graves' hyperthyroidism patients. After blood sampling, hyperthyroidism patients were treated with methimazole at a starting dose of 30 mg daily, and ophthalmopathy patients were treated with high-dose intravenous methylprednisolone. The paper reports TCR Vbeta CDR3 sequencing of some 140 peripheral blood samples: 43 ophthalmopathy, roughly 80 hyperthyroidism and around 17 progressor patients.

What the authors observed across the whole study: Most expanded thyroid clonotypes (frequency above 0.001) were also detected in blood, suggesting blood repertoires may reflect thyroid immune responses. In cross-validation, a model built on a 13 V-J signature told ophthalmopathy apart from stable hyperthyroidism with approximately 90% sensitivity and about 81% specificity, and in testing the same model reached 80%/75%. In validation, the model predicted progression to ophthalmopathy with approximately 69% sensitivity and about 72% specificity, a median of around six months before onset. No statistical method was used to fix the sample size in advance, and group allocation was not hidden from the investigators.

Stable Graves' hyperthyroidism was defined as the absence of progression to ophthalmopathy over 18 months of follow-up. Hyperthyroidism patients were newly diagnosed, had a disease duration of under 2 months, and were aged 18 to 65 years. The study excluded patients with uncontrolled infections, other autoimmune diseases, pregnancy or lactation. Clinical symptoms, serum thyroxine and TRAb, thyroid ultrasound, and orbital computed tomography formed the basis for the diagnoses. PBMCs were separated from 8 to 10 ml of fresh peripheral blood using Ficoll-Paque density gradient centrifugation. Total RNA was extracted using Trizol reagent, and RNA quality was assessed on an Agilent 2100 Bioanalyzer.

Here the chain combines TRBV19 and TRBJ2-6; the D gene lacks a confident call. The TCR sequence derives from a woman younger than 30 with Graves' hyperthyroidism. The sequenced sample consisted of blood. CDR3 loop: CASSIGGSGANVLTF. The DNA sequence is TGTGCCAGTAGTATAGGTGGCTCTGGGGCCAACGTCCTGACTTTC.